The 21 T cell receptor beta chains below come from one sample, sequenced in a study of early T cells in non-severe SARS-CoV-2 infection. One entry per CDR3 protein results from TCRdb running MiXCR on the 5' RACE reads. The sample comprises some 96,000 distinct CDR3 sequences, about 13% of which are singletons, and around 2.4% rests with the top ten. The sample consisted of whole blood. The receptor source for this set is an adult who was a healthcare worker with PCR-confirmed SARS-CoV-2 infection or an uninfected control (not recorded which).

In this sample, this clonotype turned up a few times. CDR3 nucleotide sequence: TGCAGTGCTGAGGGGGGACAGAGCTCCTACGAGCAGTACTTC. As protein: CSAEGGQSSYEQYF. The gene calls are TRBV20-1 and TRBJ2-7, with D possibly matching TRBD1 (7 bases). Trimming left V 5 bases short and J 0 bases short, with 14 bases between. Germline CDR1 DFQATT, CDR2 SNEGSKA (reference sequence). This CDR3 spans 14 amino acids.

This chain links TRBV29-1 with TRBJ2-5, with 7 bases aligning to TRBD2. The CDR3 extends over 14 amino acids. Unmatched junction bases numbered 9, after V lost 3 bases and J lost 5 bases. Germline CDR1 and CDR2: SQVTM and ANQGSEA. The CDR3, as DNA: TGCAGCGTTGATTTTTTGGGAGGGAGGGAGACCCAGTACTTC. Protein: CSVDFLGGRETQYF.

This rearrangement joins TRBV28 to TRBJ2-5; 7 nucleotides match TRBD1. The germline gives CDR1 MDHEN, CDR2 SYDVKM. Trimming took 6 bases from V and 2 from J; bases not matched to a gene: 6. The CDR3 covers 14 residues. CDR3 sequence reads: CASSRRDRQETQYF. The CDR3 DNA reads TGTGCCAGCAGCCGCCGGGACAGACAAGAGACCCAGTACTTC.

The table lists this clonotype with a few counts. This chain links TRBV28 with TRBJ2-5; D gene uncertain. With 7 bases removed from V and 2 bases from J, the gap between germline ends came to 11 bases. CDR1 and CDR2 from the germline V gene are MDHEN and SYDVKM. The CDR3 has 13 amino acids. CDR3 DNA sequence: TGTGCCAGCAAAGTTAGGAATCAAGAGACCCAGTACTTC. As protein: CASKVRNQETQYF.

This clonotype has just a few counts. The V gene is TRBV12-3 or TRBV12-4, the J gene TRBJ2-7, with 11 bases aligning to TRBD1. The CDR3 has 17 residues. After removal of 0 bases from V and 3 bases from J, the junction contained 7 bases not matched to a gene. In nucleotides, the CDR3 is TGTGCCAGCAGTTTAGCTCTCGGGACAGGGGGTAACTACGAGCAGTACTTC. It translates to CASSLALGTGGNYEQYF.

The V call is TRBV12-3 or TRBV12-4, the J call TRBJ1-1; D is unresolved. V was clipped by 5 bases and J by 1 base, with 8 bases between them. The CDR3 has 13 amino acids. CDR3 sequence: CASSTYRNTEAFF. The CDR3 DNA reads TGTGCCAGCAGTACCTACAGGAACACTGAAGCTTTCTTT.

Regarding this clonotype: Germline and junction disagree at one end, which may indicate a read error. The chain is built from TRBV12-3 or TRBV12-4 and TRBJ2-2; D possibly matches TRBD1 or TRBD2 (5 bases each). The CDR3 runs to 13 residues. This CDR3 is CDSRGTLTGELFF. CDR3 nucleotides: TGTGACAGCAGAGGGACCCTCACCGGGGAGCTGTTTTTT.

This clonotype was observed a handful of times. At one end the junction does not follow the germline gene, possibly because of a read error. V usage is TRBV3-1 and J usage is TRBJ1-1; TRBD1 matches 9 bases. Germline V gene sequence: CDR1 LGHDT, CDR2 YNNKEL (reference sequence). CDR3 length: 15 amino acids. CDR3 region: CASTQTWTGETEAFF. The CDR3, as DNA: TGTGCCAGCACCCAAACGTGGACAGGGGAAACTGAAGCTTTCTTT.

The V call is TRBV5-4, the J call TRBJ2-7; unclear D gene. The length of the CDR3 is 12 residues. Trimming stripped 4 bases from V and 0 bases from J, with 5 bases between. CDR1 and CDR2 (germline): SGHNT, YYREEE (reference sequence). CDR3 nucleotide sequence: TGTGCCAGCAGCGTCAGCTCCTACGAGCAGTACTTC. Amino acid sequence: CASSVSSYEQYF.

This clonotype turned up a few times. An end of the junction differs from the germline gene, which may be a read error. The gene calls are TRBV5-1 and TRBJ1-1; 8 nucleotides match TRBD1. The CDR3 loop spans 13 amino acids. The germline V gene encodes CDR1 SGHRS and CDR2 YFSETQ. CDR3 sequence (DNA): TGCGCCAGCAGCCCTAACCGGGACAGGCAGCAAAGTTTT. The encoded protein is CASSPNRDRQQSF.

A few counts support this clonotype. The V and J genes are TRBV5-6 and TRBJ2-7, with a tentative D call TRBD1 (6 bases). Trimming took off 4 bases at V and 2 bases at J, with 10 bases between the two ends. The CDR3 runs to 13 residues. Germline CDR1 and CDR2: SGHDT and YYEEEE. The CDR3 DNA follows: TGTGCCAGCAGCGCGGACAGACCCTACGAGCAGTACTTC. Protein product: CASSADRPYEQYF.

This clonotype was seen repeatedly, ten times or more. The genes are TRBV7-2 and TRBJ2-1, with 9 bases lining up with TRBD2. CDR3 length: 16 residues. CDR1 and CDR2 (germline): SGHTA, FQGNSA. J lost 8 bases, V lost 1 base, and 9 bases had no gene match. This CDR3 is CASSLEWRGGRDEQFF. The CDR3 DNA is TGTGCCAGCAGCTTAGAGTGGCGGGGGGGCCGGGATGAGCAGTTCTTC. The whole variable domain, remainder taken from reference TRBV7-2 and TRBJ2-1, is GAGVSQSPSNKVTEKGKDVELRCDPISGHTALYWYRQSLGQGLEFLIYFQGNSAPDKSGLPSDRFSAERTGGSVSTLTIQRTQQEDSAVYLCASSLEWRGGRDEQFFGPGTRLTVL.

The chain employs TRBV5-5 and TRBJ2-2, with TRBD2 identical over 8 bases. Germline CDR1 SGHKS, CDR2 YYEKEE (reference sequence). The CDR3 consists of 15 residues. The CDR3 loop reads CKSSSGFRNTGELFF. The DNA of the CDR3 is TGTAAGTCGTCTAGCGGGTTCCGGAACACCGGGGAGCTGTTTTTT.

The V and J genes are TRBV3-1 and TRBJ2-5; D unresolved. Germline assignment: CDR1 LGHDT and CDR2 YNNKEL (reference sequence). The CDR3 covers 16 residues. V shed 2 bases and J shed 4 bases, with 17 bases lying between them. The CDR3 DNA sequence: TGTGCCAGCAGCCAACCGAGGACCGACCGTCGAGAGACCCAGTACTTC. Protein sequence: CASSQPRTDRRETQYF.

In this sample, this clonotype turned up many times. J is TRBJ1-1 and V is TRBV12-3 or TRBV12-4; D is unresolved. V was shortened by 3 bases and J by 1 base, with 12 bases between the two germline ends. This CDR3 region has 15 residues. Here the CDR3 DNA reads TGTGCCAGCAGTTTTCGCGGACGAGCGAACACTGAAGCTTTCTTT. Translated, it gives CASSFRGRANTEAFF.

The sample holds many counts of this clonotype. The rearrangement joins TRBV29-1 to TRBJ2-2; 10 bases fit TRBD1. Germline loops: CDR1 SQVTM, CDR2 ANQGSEA. V trimming: 7 bases; J trimming: 4 bases; junction bases outside the gene matches: 12. The CDR3 runs to 16 residues. The CDR3 reads CSAGTGVTGSTGELFF. The CDR3 nucleotides read TGCAGCGCCGGGACAGGGGTAACGGGGAGCACCGGGGAGCTGTTTTTT.

The chain combines TRBV24-1 with TRBJ1-5; 7 bases fit TRBD1. Germline assignment: CDR1 KGHDR and CDR2 SFDVKD. Trimming removed 3 bases from V and 5 bases from J; junction bases left unmatched: 9. The CDR3 length is 16 residues. CDR3 sequence (DNA): TGTGCCACCAGTGATGGGGACAGTGGATGGGATCAGCCCCAGCATTTT. Translating gives CATSDGDSGWDQPQHF.

The rearrangement links TRBV7-9 to TRBJ1-1; 9 nucleotides agree with TRBD1. V lost 6 bases and J lost 5; bases outside the gene matches: 7. Germline loops: CDR1 SEHNR, CDR2 FQNEAQ (reference sequence). The CDR3 spans 14 residues. This chain's CDR3 is CASRWDREGTEAFF. CDR3 in DNA: TGTGCCAGCAGATGGGACAGGGAAGGGACTGAAGCTTTCTTT.

This clonotype has only a few counts. The rearrangement links TRBV4-2 to TRBJ2-7; TRBD2 agrees at 10 bases. Germline CDR1 is LGHNA and CDR2 is YNFKEQ. This CDR3 spans 16 amino acids. Losses at the gene ends were 1 base for V and 4 bases for J; bases not matched to a gene: 7. The CDR3 loop is CASSQAGSGGAYEQYF. In nucleotides, the CDR3 is TGTGCCAGCAGCCAAGCTGGGAGCGGGGGGGCTTACGAGCAGTACTTC.

This chain joins TRBV20-1 and TRBJ2-7; 9 positions match TRBD1. Germline V CDR1 and CDR2: DFQATT, SNEGSKA (reference sequence). The CDR3 consists of 13 residues. Germline trimming cut 5 bases from V and 5 bases from J; bases unmatched to any gene: 7. The CDR3 spells CSARGQGFHEQYF. In DNA form, the CDR3 reads TGCAGTGCTCGGGGACAGGGTTTTCACGAGCAGTACTTC.

J is TRBJ2-1 and V is TRBV11-2, with 7 nucleotides matching TRBD1. V shed 7 bases and J 9 bases; nucleotides not matched to a gene: 12. Germline CDR1 is SGHAT and CDR2 is FQNNGV. CDR3 size: 14 residues. The CDR3 nucleotides read TGTGCCAGCATCGAAATAGGGGGCTACGGTGAGCAGTTCTTC. It translates to CASIEIGGYGEQFF.